The next 24 T cell receptor beta chains were all read from a single sample in a study of cytomegalovirus exposure and HLA in healthy donors. PCR primers comprised 60 Vbeta and 13 Jbeta primers. TCRdb's copy holds only in-frame clones and misses some; the assay was immunoSEQ multiplex PCR. The sample yields fewer than 250,000 clones, approximately 88% seen once. The sequencing sample was made of PBMCs. Source of these receptors: a boy between 2 and 10 years old in good health and CMV-seronegative.

CDR3 in amino acids: CAIGTGDTEAFF. CDR3 nucleotide sequence: TGTGCCATCGGGACAGGGGACACTGAAGCTTTCTTT. The rearrangement links TRBV10-3 to TRBJ1-1; 10 nucleotides agree with TRBD1. Germline trimming cut 8 bases from V and 3 bases from J; bases unmatched to any gene: 0. The V gene's germline CDR1 is ENHRY and CDR2 SYGVKD. The CDR3 runs 12 residues.

The rearrangement uses TRBV6-5 and TRBJ2-1, with a possible D match to TRBD2 (5 bases). This CDR3 spans 14 amino acids. Deletions cut 6 bases from V and 6 bases from J, with 15 bases between. Per the germline V gene, CDR1 is MNHEY and CDR2 is SVGAGI. The CDR3 coding sequence is TGTGCCAGCAGCCGGGGAAGGGAATCCAATGAGCAGTTCTTC. Translation: CASSRGRESNEQFF.

CDR3 amino acids: CASSTWQGRGTNEKLFF. CDR3 nucleotide sequence: TGTGCCAGTAGTACTTGGCAGGGTCGAGGAACTAATGAAAAACTGTTTTTT. The rearrangement uses TRBV19 and TRBJ1-4; tentatively, D is TRBD1 (5 bases). The CDR3 spans 17 residues. The ends were cut back, 4 bases at V and 1 base at J, with 16 bases in the middle. Germline CDR1 reads LNHDA; CDR2 reads SQIVND (reference sequence). Full variable domain (rest looked up from reference TRBV19 and TRBJ1-4): DGGITQSPKYLFRKEGQNVTLSCEQNLNHDAMYWYRQDPGQGLRLIYYSQIVNDFQKGDIAEGYSVSREKKESFPLTVTSAQKNPTAFYLCASSTWQGRGTNEKLFFGSGTQLSVL.

The chain employs TRBV14 and TRBJ2-2, with 7 bases that match TRBD1. Germline values: CDR1 SGHDN, CDR2 FVKESK. The length of the CDR3 is 15 residues. Trimming at V came to 4 bases and at J to 7 bases, leaving 9 bases not matched to a gene. The CDR3 loop is CASSPVSTGIGELFF. As DNA, the CDR3 is TGTGCCAGCAGCCCCGTCTCGACAGGGATCGGGGAGCTGTTTTTT.

The chain's CDR3 is CASSYTSGGTDTQYF. CDR3 DNA sequence: TGCGCCAGCAGCTATACTAGCGGGGGCACAGATACGCAGTATTTT. This chain joins TRBV5-1 and TRBJ2-3, with TRBD2 matching 10 bases. This CDR3 has 15 amino acids. Germline V gene lookup returns CDR1 SGHRS and CDR2 YFSETQ. V gave up 3 bases and J gave up 1 base; unmatched junction bases: 2.

This clone was recorded once. The CDR3: CASSQLGSIYEQYF. CDR3 bases: TGTGCCAGCAGCCAACTAGGCTCCATCTACGAGCAGTACTTC. The J gene is TRBJ2-7, the V gene TRBV4-2; no definite D call. Germline lookup yields CDR1 LGHNA and CDR2 YNFKEQ. The CDR3 is 14 amino acids. The V end was cut by 2 bases, the J end by 3 bases, with 11 bases between.

The chain has TRBV5-4 and TRBJ2-3, with TRBD2 as a possible D gene (6 bases). V was shortened by 2 bases and J by 3 bases, with 19 bases between the two germline ends. Germline V lookup: CDR1 SGHNT, CDR2 YYREEE (reference sequence). CDR3 size: 17 residues. The CDR3 DNA reads TGTGCCAGCAGCTTTTTACGGGGCGGGGAAGAAACAGATACGCAGTATTTT. Protein product: CASSFLRGGEETDTQYF.

V and J are TRBV7-9 and TRBJ2-1; maybe TRBD1 (5 bases). Trimming stripped 1 base from V and 3 bases from J, with 13 bases between. The germline V gene has CDR1 SEHNR and CDR2 FQNEAQ (reference sequence). The CDR3 runs 16 residues. The chain's CDR3 is CASSLVGAADYNEQFF. CDR3 DNA sequence: TGTGCCAGCAGCTTAGTAGGGGCGGCCGACTACAATGAGCAGTTCTTC.

This chain connects TRBV7-9 to TRBJ2-7; D is possibly TRBD1 (8 bases). Per the germline V gene, CDR1 is SEHNR and CDR2 is FQNEAQ (reference sequence). V was trimmed by 4 bases and J by 2 bases, leaving 18 bases between them. CDR3 length equals 16 residues. The DNA of the CDR3 is TGTGCCAGCAGCTCGAGACAGGGGAGGGCCCCCTACGAGCAGTACTTC. This sequence encodes CASSSRQGRAPYEQYF.

The chain couples TRBV5-1 to TRBJ2-5; 8 nucleotides align to TRBD2. The assigned J gene may be wrong: the sequence end matches TRBJ2-7 better. The CDR3 is 14 amino acids. The germline V gene has CDR1 SGHRS and CDR2 YFSETQ. CDR3 sequence: CASSGSGLAGEQYF. The CDR3 nucleotides read TGCGCCAGCAGCGGGAGCGGTCTAGCGGGCGAGCAGTACTTC.

The chain uses TRBV6-4 and TRBJ2-3; 9 bases are a match to TRBD1. Germline values: CDR1 MRHNA, CDR2 SNTAGT. V lost 8 bases and J lost 0; bases outside the gene matches: 9. CDR3 length: 16 residues. CDR3 residues: CASRLAGTGSTDTQYF. In DNA form, the CDR3 reads TGTGCCAGCCGACTAGCCGGGACAGGGAGCACAGATACGCAGTATTTT.

This chain uses TRBV29-1 with TRBJ2-5; 8 bases match TRBD1. Germline V gives CDR1 SQVTM, CDR2 ANQGSEA. With 5 bases clipped from V and 11 bases from J, the junction kept 10 bases outside the gene matches. The CDR3 sequence is 12 residues long. Here the CDR3 DNA reads TGCAGCGTTCCGGACAGGGTGTGGGAGCAGTACTTC. This gives the protein CSVPDRVWEQYF.

This sequence joins TRBV2 and TRBJ1-5; the match to TRBD1 covers 9 bases. Unmatched junction bases numbered 4, after V lost 6 bases and J lost 4 bases. The CDR3 length is 14 residues. The germline V gene has CDR1 SNHLY and CDR2 FYNNEI. The CDR3 DNA is TGTGCCAGCAGCGTCGACAGGGGGAATCAGCCCCAGCATTTT. The encoded protein is CASSVDRGNQPQHF.

This chain uses TRBV11-2 with TRBJ2-5; D unclear. This CDR3 has 13 amino acids. Germline CDR1 is SGHAT and CDR2 is FQNNGV. Trimming cost V 1 base and J 5 bases, with 8 bases left between them. CDR3 amino acids: CASSLVYFETQYF. The CDR3 DNA reads as TGTGCCAGCAGCTTAGTTTATTTCGAGACCCAGTACTTC.

The chain is built from TRBV12-5 and TRBJ1-5; a weak D match, TRBD1 (5 bases). V was shortened by 2 bases and J by 4 bases, with 12 bases between the two germline ends. This CDR3 has 15 amino acids. Germline V gene data show CDR1 as LGHNT and CDR2 as FRNRAP. The CDR3 DNA follows: TGTGCTAGTGGTTTGAACCAGGGTTATAATCAGCCCCAGCATTTT. Translation: CASGLNQGYNQPQHF.

The V and J genes are TRBV6-5 and TRBJ2-1; 9 bases map to TRBD2. J gave up 6 bases and V 0 bases, and 6 bases lay outside the gene matches. The CDR3 is 16 amino acids. In germline, CDR1 is MNHEY, CDR2 SVGAGI. CDR3 DNA: TGTGCCAGCAGTTACTCGACTAGCGGCACGGGCAATGAGCAGTTCTTC. Translated, it gives CASSYSTSGTGNEQFF.

The chain joins TRBV2 to TRBJ2-7; D gene unclear. Trimming removed 2 bases from V and 0 bases from J, with 11 bases in between. Germline CDR1 SNHLY, CDR2 FYNNEI. This CDR3 spans 15 amino acids. The DNA for the CDR3 is TGTGCCAGCAGTGAAAGCAGGCACCTCTCCTACGAGCAGTACTTC. It yields the protein CASSESRHLSYEQYF.

This chain links TRBV2 with TRBJ1-2; D may be TRBD1 (5 bases). This CDR3 has 11 amino acids. Germline V gene data show CDR1 as SNHLY and CDR2 as FYNNEI. Trimming removed 8 bases at V and 2 bases at J, with 6 bases between. The CDR3 region is CASPGNYGYTF. In nucleotides, the CDR3 is TGTGCCAGCCCAGGGAACTATGGCTACACCTTC. The full variable domain, rest sourced from reference TRBV2 and TRBJ1-2, is EPEVTQTPSHQVTQMGQEVILRCVPISNHLYFYWYRQILGQKVEFLVSFYNNEISEKSEIFDDQFSVERPDGSNFTLKIRSTKLEDSAMYFCASPGNYGYTFGSGTRLTVV.

With respect to this clone: Mismatch with germline at one junction end may stem from a read error. V and J are TRBV7-7 and TRBJ1-5; D is unclear. The CDR3 runs to 13 residues. Germline lookup yields CDR1 SSHAT and CDR2 FNYEAQ (reference sequence). CDR3 nucleotides: TGTGCTAGCAGCCAAGACGCGGGGCAGCCCCAGCATTTT. It codes for CASSQDAGQPQHF.

V gene TRBV29-1 combines with J gene TRBJ1-2; weak D call: TRBD1 (5 bases). There are 11 residues in the CDR3. The V end was cut by 4 bases, the J end by 11 bases, with 14 bases between. CDR1 and CDR2 (germline): SQVTM, ANQGSEA. CDR3 sequence: CSVVGAVGYTF. CDR3 bases: TGCAGCGTTGTTGGGGCAGTTGGTTACACCTTC.

V and J are TRBV27 and TRBJ2-2; 7 positions agree with TRBD2. The V segment lost 3 bases and the J segment 5 bases; nucleotides outside the gene matches: 6. Per germline, CDR1 MNHEY and CDR2 SMNVEV (reference sequence). The CDR3 consists of 15 residues. CDR3 DNA: TGTGCCAGCAGTTTCGGTCAGGGAGGGACCGGGGAGCTGTTTTTT. This encodes CASSFGQGGTGELFF.

The chain employs TRBV19 and TRBJ2-6; TRBD1 agrees at 7 bases. V trimming: 4 bases; J trimming: 2 bases; junction bases outside the gene matches: 5. There are 16 residues in the CDR3. From germline, CDR1 is LNHDA and CDR2 SQIVND (reference sequence). The CDR3 loop is CASSKRQGTGANVLTF. CDR3 DNA sequence: TGTGCCAGTAGTAAGAGACAGGGAACTGGGGCCAACGTCCTGACTTTC.

The chain is built from TRBV2 and TRBJ2-1; TRBD1 might be the D (6 bases). The CDR3 sequence is 12 residues long. The germline V gene encodes CDR1 SNHLY and CDR2 FYNNEI. The germline V and J ends were trimmed by 6 bases and 7 bases, with 10 bases remaining between them. The CDR3 region has the DNA TGTGCCAGCAGATGGCAGGGGAATGAGCAGTTCTTC. This translates into CASRWQGNEQFF.

The genes are TRBV7-9 and TRBJ1-4, with D perhaps matching TRBD1 (6 bases). Germline loops: CDR1 SEHNR, CDR2 FQNEAQ (reference sequence). V shed 1 base and J shed 8 bases, with 20 bases lying between them. The CDR3 runs 17 residues. The CDR3 spells CASSLGQVFTQGEKLFF. The CDR3 DNA sequence: TGTGCCAGCAGCTTAGGACAGGTCTTCACCCAGGGAGAAAAACTGTTTTTT.